The TCR beta chain described here comes from a study of prognosis after radiotherapy for stage I lung cancer. Looking at the study overall: There were approximately 15 patients with newly diagnosed primary stage I lung tumors and several patients with oligometastatic NSCLC after surgical resection of the primary tumor. General observations from the study: After stereotactic body radiation therapy, patients with later distant metastases showed lower Shannon entropy.

Trimming took 4 bases from V and 3 from J, leaving 10 bases between them. The CDR3 spans 13 residues. The germline CDR1 and CDR2 sequences are SNHLY and FYNNEI. The study amplified the TCR beta CDR3 region from genomic DNA. This amplification was carried out by two rounds of multiplex PCR. Primers targeting each individual TRBV and TRBJ gene were applied in first-round PCR. In TCRdb, the multiplex PCR reads were re-called with MiXCR into one record per CDR3 protein. Of about 59,000 distinct CDR3 sequences listed, about 26% are singletons. Many counts were recorded for this clonotype. What it recognizes is unknown. The patients, a group without prior chemotherapy, radiotherapy or other malignancies, were all node-negative on CT and PET/CT. Sample collection consisted of approximately 5.7 milliliters of peripheral blood drawn at each of two time points.

V and J are TRBV2 and TRBJ2-7; D is unclear. This TCR was recovered from a donor over 45 with non-small cell lung cancer. Sequenced here: PBMCs, sampled before or after stereotactic body radiation therapy (not recorded which). The CDR3 protein is CASSGRESYEQYF. CDR3 nucleotides: TGTGCCAGCAGTGGGCGAGAGAGCTACGAGCAGTACTTC.